This entry features one T cell receptor (beta chain) sequence. How the authors handled the data: Reference gene primer amplification gave estimated nucleated cell counts. This table comes from immunoSEQ multiplex PCR, and its TCRdb copy is limited to in-frame clones, with some not included. Clone size and V and J calls were adopted from that table, with D and trimming inferred from the DNA. The sample records roughly 350,000 clones, over 80% being singletons. The length of the CDR3 is 12 residues. Trimming pared 2 bases from V and 8 bases from J, leaving 12 bases between. CDR1 is GTSNPN and CDR2 is SVGIG in the germline V gene (reference sequence). This specimen comes from a study of blood T cell repertoires in COVID-19. Study-wide background: The samples span acute and convalescent COVID-19 from the United States, Italy and Spain.

The chain employs TRBV30 and TRBJ1-2; D is unresolved. This TCR was sampled from a woman in her forties or fifties with COVID-19, enrolled during active disease. The sequenced sample was peripheral blood. The CDR3 protein is CAWSSGIRGYTF. The CDR3 DNA sequence: TGTGCCTGGAGTTCCGGGATAAGAGGCTACACCTTC.